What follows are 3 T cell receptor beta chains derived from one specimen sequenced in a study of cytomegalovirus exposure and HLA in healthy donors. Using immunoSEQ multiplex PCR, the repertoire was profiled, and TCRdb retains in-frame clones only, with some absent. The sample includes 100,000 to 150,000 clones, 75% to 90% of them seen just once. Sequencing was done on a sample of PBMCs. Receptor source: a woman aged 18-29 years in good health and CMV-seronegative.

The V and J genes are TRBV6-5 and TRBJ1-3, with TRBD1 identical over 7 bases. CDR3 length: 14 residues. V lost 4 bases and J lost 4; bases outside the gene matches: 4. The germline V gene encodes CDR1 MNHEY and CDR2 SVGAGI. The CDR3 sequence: CASSFGTEGNTIYF. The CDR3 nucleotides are TGTGCCAGCAGTTTTGGGACAGAAGGAAACACCATATATTTT.

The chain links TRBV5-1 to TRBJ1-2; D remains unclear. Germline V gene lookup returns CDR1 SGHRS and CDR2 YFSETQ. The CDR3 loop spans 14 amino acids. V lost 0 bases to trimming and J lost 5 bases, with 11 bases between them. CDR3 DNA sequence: TGCGCCAGCAGCTTGGGGCAGACAAGTTATGGCTACACCTTC. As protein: CASSLGQTSYGYTF. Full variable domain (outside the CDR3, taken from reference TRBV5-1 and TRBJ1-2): KAGVTQTPRYLIKTRGQQVTLSCSPISGHRSVSWYQQTPGQGLQFLFEYFSETQRNKGNFPGRFSGRQFSNSRSEMNVSTLELGDSALYLCASSLGQTSYGYTFGSGTRLTVV.

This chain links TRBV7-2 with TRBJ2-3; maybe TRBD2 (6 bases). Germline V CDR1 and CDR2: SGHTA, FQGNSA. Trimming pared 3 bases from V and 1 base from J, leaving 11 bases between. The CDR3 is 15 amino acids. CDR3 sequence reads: CASSFPPGGTDTQYF. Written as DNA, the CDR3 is TGTGCCAGCAGCTTCCCCCCGGGGGGCACAGATACGCAGTATTTT.